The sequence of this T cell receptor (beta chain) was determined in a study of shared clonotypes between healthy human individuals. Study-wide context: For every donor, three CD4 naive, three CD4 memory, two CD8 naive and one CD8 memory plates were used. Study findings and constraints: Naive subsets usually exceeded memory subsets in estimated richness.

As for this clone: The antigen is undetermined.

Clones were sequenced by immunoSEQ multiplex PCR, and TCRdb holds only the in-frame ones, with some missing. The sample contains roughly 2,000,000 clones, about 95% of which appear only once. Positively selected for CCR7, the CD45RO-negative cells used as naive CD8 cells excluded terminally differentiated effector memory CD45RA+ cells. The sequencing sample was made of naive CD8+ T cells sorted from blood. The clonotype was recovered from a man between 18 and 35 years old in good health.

The CDR3 region is CASGTTETEAFF. CDR3 sequence (DNA): TGTGCCAGTGGAACGACAGAGACTGAAGCTTTCTTT. The chain couples TRBV19 to TRBJ1-1, with a tentative D call TRBD1 (5 bases). Trimming shortened V by 8 bases and J by 5 bases, and 12 bases separated the two germline ends. CDR3 size: 12 residues. Germline V gene data show CDR1 as LNHDA and CDR2 as SQIVND (reference sequence).